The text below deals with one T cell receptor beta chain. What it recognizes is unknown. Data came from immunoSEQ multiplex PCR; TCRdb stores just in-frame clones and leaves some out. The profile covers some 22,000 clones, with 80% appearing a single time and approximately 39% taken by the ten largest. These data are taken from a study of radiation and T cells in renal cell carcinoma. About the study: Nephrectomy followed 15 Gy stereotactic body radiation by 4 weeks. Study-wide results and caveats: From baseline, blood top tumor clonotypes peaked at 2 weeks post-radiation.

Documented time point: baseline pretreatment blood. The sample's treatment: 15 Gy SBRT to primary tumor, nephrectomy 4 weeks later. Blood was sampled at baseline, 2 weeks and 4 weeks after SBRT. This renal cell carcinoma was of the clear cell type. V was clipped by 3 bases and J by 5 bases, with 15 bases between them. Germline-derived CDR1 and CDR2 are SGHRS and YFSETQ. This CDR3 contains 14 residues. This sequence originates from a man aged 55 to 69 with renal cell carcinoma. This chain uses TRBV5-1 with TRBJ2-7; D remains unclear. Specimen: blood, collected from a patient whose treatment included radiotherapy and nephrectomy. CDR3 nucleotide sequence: TGCGCCAGCAGCTCTGGGCCTTTTCTCCACGAGCAGTACTTC. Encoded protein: CASSSGPFLHEQYF.